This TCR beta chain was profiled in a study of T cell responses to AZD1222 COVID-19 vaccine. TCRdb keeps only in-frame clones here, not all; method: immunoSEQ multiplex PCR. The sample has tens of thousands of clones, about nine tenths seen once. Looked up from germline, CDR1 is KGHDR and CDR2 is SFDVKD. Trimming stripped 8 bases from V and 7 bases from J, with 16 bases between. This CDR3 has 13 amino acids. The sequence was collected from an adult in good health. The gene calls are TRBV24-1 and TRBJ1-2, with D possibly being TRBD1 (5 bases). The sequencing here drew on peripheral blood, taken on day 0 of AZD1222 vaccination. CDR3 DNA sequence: TGTGCCACCACCCAGGGAGGTTATGGTGGCTACACCTTC. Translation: CATTQGGYGGYTF.